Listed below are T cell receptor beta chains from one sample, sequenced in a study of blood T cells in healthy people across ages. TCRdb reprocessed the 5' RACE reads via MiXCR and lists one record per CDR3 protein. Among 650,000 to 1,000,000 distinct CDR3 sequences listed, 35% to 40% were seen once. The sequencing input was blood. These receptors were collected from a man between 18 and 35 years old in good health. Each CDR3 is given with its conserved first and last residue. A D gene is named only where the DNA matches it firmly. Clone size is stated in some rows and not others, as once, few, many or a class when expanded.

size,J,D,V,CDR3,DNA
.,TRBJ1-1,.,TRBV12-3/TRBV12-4,CASNRPGLNTEAFF,TGTGCCAGCAATCGGCCGGGCCTGAACACTGAAGCTTTCTTT
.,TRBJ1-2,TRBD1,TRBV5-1,CASSLAVGTGPSGYTF,TGCGCCAGCAGCTTGGCCGTTGGGACAGGGCCATCTGGCTACACCTTC
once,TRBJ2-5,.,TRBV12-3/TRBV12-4,CASYSPVRETQYF,TGTGCCAGCTACTCACCGGTCCGGGAGACCCAGTACTTC
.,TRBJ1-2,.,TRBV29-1,CSVTSGGYTF,TGCAGCGTCACGAGTGGTGGCTACACCTTC
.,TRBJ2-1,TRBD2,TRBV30,CAWLAGSSYNEQFF,TGTGCCTGGTTAGCGGGGTCCTCCTACAATGAGCAGTTCTTC
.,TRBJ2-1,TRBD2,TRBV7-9,CASSTRTSGSSYNEQFF,TGTGCCAGCAGCACCCGGACTAGCGGCAGCTCCTACAATGAGCAGTTCTTC
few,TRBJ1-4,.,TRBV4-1,CASSQDPTGTATNEKLFF,TGCGCCAGCAGCCAAGACCCTACCGGGACGGCAACTAATGAAAAACTGTTTTTT
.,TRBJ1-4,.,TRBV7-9,CASSRPRAEGILFF,TGTGCCAGCAGCCGACCCAGGGCGGAGGGAATACTGTTTTTT
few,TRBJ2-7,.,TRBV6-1,CASSESLSAGDLSYEQYF,TGTGCCAGCAGTGAATCTTTGTCGGCAGGCGACCTCTCCTACGAGCAGTACTTC
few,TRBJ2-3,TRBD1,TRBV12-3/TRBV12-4,CASSLGTARFTDTQYF,TGTGCCAGCAGTTTGGGGACAGCGAGATTCACAGATACGCAGTATTTT
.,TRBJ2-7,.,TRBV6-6,CASSTNPIGFYNEQYF,TGTGCCAGCAGTACAAACCCTATCGGATTTTACAATGAGCAGTACTTC
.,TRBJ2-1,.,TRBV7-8,CASSLGAGLEGFSYNEQFF,TGTGCCAGCAGCTTAGGGGCAGGGCTAGAGGGTTTCTCCTACAATGAGCAGTTCTTC
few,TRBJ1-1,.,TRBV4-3,CASSQEGARGNTEAFF,TGCGCCAGCAGCCAAGAGGGGGCGAGAGGGAACACTGAAGCTTTCTTT
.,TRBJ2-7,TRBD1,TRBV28,CASSLQGTGPNDEQYF,TGTGCCAGCAGTTTACAGGGGACAGGGCCCAACGATGAGCAGTACTTC
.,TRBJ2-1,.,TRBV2,CASKGGFNNEQFF,TGTGCCAGCAAGGGGGGATTTAACAATGAGCAGTTCTTC
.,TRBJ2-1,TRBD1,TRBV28,CASSRPGQGFDEQVF,TGTGCCAGCAGTAGACCGGGACAGGGTTTCGATGAGCAGGTCTTC
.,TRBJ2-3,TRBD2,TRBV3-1,CASSLASSGDYTQYF,TGTGCCAGCAGCTTGGCTTCTAGCGGTGATTATACGCAGTATTTT
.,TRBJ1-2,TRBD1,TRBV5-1,CASSLGGTGGSYGYTF,TGCGCCAGCAGCTTGGGAGGGACAGGGGGCAGCTATGGCTACACCTTC
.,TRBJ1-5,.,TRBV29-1,CSVGQGQGQPQHF,TGCAGCGTTGGCCAGGGACAAGGACAGCCCCAGCATTTT
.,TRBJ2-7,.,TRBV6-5,CASSYRIASIYEQYF,TGTGCCAGCAGTTACAGGATTGCTAGCATCTACGAGCAGTACTTC
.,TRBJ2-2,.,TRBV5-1,CASSLADQPNTGELFF,TGCGCCAGCAGCTTGGCCGACCAGCCGAACACCGGGGAGCTGTTTTTT
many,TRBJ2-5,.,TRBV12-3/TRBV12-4,CASSLPGGGETQYF,TGTGCCAGCAGTCTCCCAGGTGGAGGTGAGACCCAGTACTTC
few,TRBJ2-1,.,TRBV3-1,CASSQKVGTEYNEQFF,TGTGCCAGCAGCCAAAAGGTAGGGACCGAATACAATGAGCAGTTCTTC
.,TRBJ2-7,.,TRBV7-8,CASSLFRAYSYNEQYF,TGTGCCAGCAGCTTGTTCAGGGCATACTCCTACAATGAGCAGTACTTC
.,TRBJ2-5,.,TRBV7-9,CASSLFRARYF,TGTGCCAGCAGCTTATTTAGGGCAAGGTACTTC
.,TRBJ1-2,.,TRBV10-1,CASSEGWGGGYTF,TGCGCCAGCAGTGAAGGCTGGGGCGGTGGCTACACCTTC
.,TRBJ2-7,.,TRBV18,CASSPSGTEAPNEQYF,TGTGCCAGCTCACCGTCCGGGACGGAGGCCCCCAATGAGCAGTACTTC
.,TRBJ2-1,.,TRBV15,CATSRDKGGGNNEQFF,TGTGCCACCAGCAGAGATAAGGGAGGGGGGAATAATGAGCAGTTCTTC
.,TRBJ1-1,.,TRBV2,CASRVDTSLTEAFF,TGTGCCAGCAGAGTGGACACGTCTCTCACTGAAGCTTTCTTT
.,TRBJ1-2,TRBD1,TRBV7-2,CASSRTRDREGGYTF,TGTGCCAGCAGCCGTACCCGGGACAGGGAGGGAGGCTACACCTTC
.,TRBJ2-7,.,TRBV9,CASSQVGVGVYEQYF,TGTGCCAGCAGCCAAGTGGGGGTCGGGGTTTACGAGCAGTACTTC
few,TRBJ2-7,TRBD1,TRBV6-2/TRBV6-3,CASRPAPRGPDSYEQYF,TGTGCCAGCAGACCCGCCCCGAGGGGGCCTGACTCCTACGAGCAGTACTTC
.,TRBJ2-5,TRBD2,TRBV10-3,CAIRPSGRPEETQYF,TGTGCCATCAGGCCTAGCGGGAGGCCGGAAGAGACCCAGTACTTC
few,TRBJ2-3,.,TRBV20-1,CSAILDSTDTQYF,TGCAGTGCCATCTTAGATAGCACAGATACGCAGTATTTT
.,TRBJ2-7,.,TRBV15,CATSSGGHFSEQYF,TGTGCCACCAGCAGTGGGGGACATTTCTCCGAGCAGTACTTC
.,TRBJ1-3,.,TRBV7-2,CASSLGAAGNTIYF,TGTGCCAGCAGCTTAGGGGCCGCTGGAAACACCATATATTTT
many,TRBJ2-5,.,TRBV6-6,CASSYLEETQYF,TGTGCCAGCAGTTACCTAGAAGAGACCCAGTACTTC
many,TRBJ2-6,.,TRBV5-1,CASSPAGVPSGANVLTF,TGCGCCAGCTCCCCGGCAGGGGTACCCTCTGGGGCCAACGTCCTGACTTTC
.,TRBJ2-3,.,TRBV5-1,CASSLEQARADTQYF,TGCGCCAGCAGCTTGGAACAGGCTCGTGCAGATACGCAGTATTTT
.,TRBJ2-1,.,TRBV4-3,CASGQDVNGGNEQFF,TGCGCCAGCGGCCAAGATGTTAACGGGGGCAATGAGCAGTTCTTC
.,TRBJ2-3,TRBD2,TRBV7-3,CASSLGVLRSLADIDTQYF,TGTGCCAGCAGCTTAGGAGTCCTACGGTCCCTAGCGGACATAGATACGCAGTATTTT
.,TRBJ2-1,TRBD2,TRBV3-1,CASSPATQRGGYNEQFF,TGTGCCAGCAGTCCCGCGACCCAGCGGGGGGGCTACAATGAGCAGTTCTTC
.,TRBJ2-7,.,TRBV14,CASSQFVKGPHYEQYF,TGTGCCAGCAGCCAGTTCGTTAAAGGACCTCACTACGAGCAGTACTTC
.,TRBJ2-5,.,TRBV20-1,CSASVQARTQYF,TGCAGTGCTAGTGTACAAGCGAGGACCCAGTACTTC
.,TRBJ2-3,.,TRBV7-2,CASSLSRQDRTQYF,TGTGCCAGCAGCTTATCCCGACAGGATAGGACGCAGTATTTT